The clone carrying this T cell receptor beta chain was picked up a small number of times. Its cognate antigen is unknown. As to time point: patch test 2, 6 weeks after DPC sensitization. Treatment reported: therapeutic diphenylcyclopropenone sensitization with weekly scalp DPC. The data belong to a study of human T cells and chemical hapten exposure. Study as a whole: Per-sample TCR yield variability stemmed mainly from small pooled library volume differences.

The authors' processing: Sample TCR totals centred on a median of approximately 96,000, ranging roughly 20,000 to 750,000. TCRdb reprocessed the RACE reads via MiXCR and lists one record per CDR3 protein. V and J calls and clone size were set by TCRdb, not the authors. The sample has 65,000 to 90,000 distinct CDR3 sequences; more than 6.5% are singletons. Overall study findings and caveats: The study found that PT1 expanded TCR counts correlated positively with patch test score. Donors had alopecia, so their immune response may differ from healthy people's.

There are 18 residues in the CDR3. The germline V and J ends were trimmed by 6 bases and 4 bases, with 22 bases remaining between them. Germline CDR1 reads MNHEY; CDR2 reads SMNVEV (reference sequence). The receptor was isolated from a young woman with alopecia areata. Some clones in this sample may be carry-over from other donors' samples. The chain combines TRBV27 with TRBJ1-6; no clear D. The sequences come from whole blood, collected in connection with sensitization to the hapten diphenylcyclopropenone (DPC). Here the CDR3 reads CASSPGRNVASYNSPLHF. CDR3 DNA: TGTGCCAGCAGCCCAGGACGGAATGTGGCTTCATATAATTCACCCCTCCACTTT.